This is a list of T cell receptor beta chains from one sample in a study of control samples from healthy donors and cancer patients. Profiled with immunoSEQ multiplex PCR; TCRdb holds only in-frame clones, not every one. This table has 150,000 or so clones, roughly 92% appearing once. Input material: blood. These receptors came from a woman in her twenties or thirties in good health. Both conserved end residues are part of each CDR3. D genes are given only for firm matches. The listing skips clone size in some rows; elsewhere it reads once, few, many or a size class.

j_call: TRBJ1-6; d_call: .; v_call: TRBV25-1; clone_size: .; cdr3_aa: CASSDARESNSPLHF; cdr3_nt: TGTGCCAGCAGTGACGCCCGAGAGAGTAATTCACCCCTCCACTTT
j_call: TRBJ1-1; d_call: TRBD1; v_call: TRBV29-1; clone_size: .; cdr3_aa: CSVETPTTGRTFF; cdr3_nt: TGCAGCGTTGAAACCCCAACGACAGGGCGGACTTTCTTT
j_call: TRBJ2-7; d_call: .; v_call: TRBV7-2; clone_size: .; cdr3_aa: CASSPRVASLYEQYF; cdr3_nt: TGTGCCAGCAGCCCCAGAGTAGCGAGCCTATACGAGCAGTACTTC
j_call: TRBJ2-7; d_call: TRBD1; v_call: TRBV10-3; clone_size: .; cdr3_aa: CAMSARTGTGEQYF; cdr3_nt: TGTGCCATGAGTGCTAGGACAGGGACGGGTGAGCAGTACTTC
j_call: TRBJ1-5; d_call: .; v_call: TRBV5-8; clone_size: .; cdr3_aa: CASSFRDGNQPQHF; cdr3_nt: TGTGCCAGCAGCTTCCGGGACGGCAATCAGCCCCAGCATTTT
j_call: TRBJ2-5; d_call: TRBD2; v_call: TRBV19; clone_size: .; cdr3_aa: CASMGTSALGYETQYF; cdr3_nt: TGTGCCAGTATGGGGACTAGCGCCTTGGGCTACGAGACCCAGTACTTC
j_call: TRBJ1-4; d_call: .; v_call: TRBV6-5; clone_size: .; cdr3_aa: CASSPGPQVLEKLFF; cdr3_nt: TGTGCCAGCAGTCCCGGGCCCCAGGTCTTGGAAAAACTGTTTTTT
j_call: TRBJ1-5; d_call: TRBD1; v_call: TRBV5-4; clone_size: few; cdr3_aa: CASSLEDRVGQPQHF; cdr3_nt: TGTGCCAGCAGCTTGGAAGACAGGGTCGGGCAGCCCCAGCATTTT
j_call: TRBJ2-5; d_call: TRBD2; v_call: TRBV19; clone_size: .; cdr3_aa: CASSIGTSGRETQYF; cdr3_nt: TGTGCCAGTAGTATTGGGACTAGCGGACGAGAGACCCAGTACTTC
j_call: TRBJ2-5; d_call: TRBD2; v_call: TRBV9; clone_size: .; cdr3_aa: CASSFQLAGELQYF; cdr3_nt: TGTGCCAGCAGCTTCCAACTAGCGGGAGAGCTCCAGTACTTC
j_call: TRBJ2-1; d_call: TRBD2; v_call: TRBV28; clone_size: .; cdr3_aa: CASSSIGEAGVRNEQFF; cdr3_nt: TGTGCCAGCAGCTCGATTGGGGAAGCGGGAGTACGGAATGAGCAGTTCTTC
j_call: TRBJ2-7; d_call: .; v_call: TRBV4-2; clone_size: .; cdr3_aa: CASSHLTSGFPYEQYF; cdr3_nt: TGTGCCAGCAGCCATCTTACCAGCGGGTTCCCCTACGAGCAGTACTTC
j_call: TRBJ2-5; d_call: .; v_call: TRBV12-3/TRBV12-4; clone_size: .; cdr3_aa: CATSNRVRETQYF; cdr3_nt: TGTGCCACTTCAAACAGGGTCCGGGAGACCCAGTACTTC
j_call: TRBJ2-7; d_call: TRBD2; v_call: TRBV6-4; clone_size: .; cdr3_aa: CASLRGLADPSCEQYF; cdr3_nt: TGTGCCAGTCTACGAGGACTAGCGGACCCTTCTTGCGAGCAGTACTTC
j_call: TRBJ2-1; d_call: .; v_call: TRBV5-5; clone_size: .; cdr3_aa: CASSLLASDEQFF; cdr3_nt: TGTGCCAGCAGCTTACTGGCGTCTGATGAGCAGTTCTTC
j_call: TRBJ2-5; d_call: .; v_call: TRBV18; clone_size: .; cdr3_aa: CASSRFPTEETQYF; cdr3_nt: TGTGCCAGCTCACGATTCCCCACCGAAGAGACCCAGTACTTC
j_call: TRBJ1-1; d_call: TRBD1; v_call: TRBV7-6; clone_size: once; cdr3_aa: CASSLGTGAEAFF; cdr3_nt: TGTGCCAGCAGCTTAGGCACAGGGGCTGAAGCTTTCTTT
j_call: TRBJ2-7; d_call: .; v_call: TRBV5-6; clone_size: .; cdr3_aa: CASSPLGYEQYF; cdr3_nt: TGTGCCAGCAGCCCGTTGGGCTACGAGCAGTACTTC
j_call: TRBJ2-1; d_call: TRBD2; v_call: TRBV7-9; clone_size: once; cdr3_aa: CASSLKASGYNEQFF; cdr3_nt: TGTGCCAGCAGCTTAAAAGCTAGCGGATACAATGAGCAGTTCTTC
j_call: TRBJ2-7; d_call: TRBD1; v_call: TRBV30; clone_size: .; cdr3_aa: CAWSLGQARFSYEQYF; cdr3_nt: TGTGCCTGGAGTCTGGGACAGGCCCGATTCTCCTACGAGCAGTACTTC
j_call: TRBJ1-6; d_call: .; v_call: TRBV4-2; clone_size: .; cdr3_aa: CASSQESSYNSPLHF; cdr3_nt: TGTGCCAGCAGCCAGGAGAGCTCCTATAATTCACCCCTCCACTTT
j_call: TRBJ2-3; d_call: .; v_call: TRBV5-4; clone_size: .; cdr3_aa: CASSSGADTQYF; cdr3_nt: TGTGCCAGCAGCTCGGGCGCAGATACGCAGTATTTT
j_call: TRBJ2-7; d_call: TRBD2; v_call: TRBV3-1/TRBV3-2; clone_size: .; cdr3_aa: CASSQPGTSYEQYF; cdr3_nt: TGTGCCAGCAGCCAACCCGGGACTAGCTACGAGCAGTACTTC
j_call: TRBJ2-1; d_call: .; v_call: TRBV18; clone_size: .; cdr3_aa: CASSAGTNRGNEQFF; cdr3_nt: TGTGCCAGCTCAGCCGGGACCAACCGCGGTAATGAGCAGTTCTTC
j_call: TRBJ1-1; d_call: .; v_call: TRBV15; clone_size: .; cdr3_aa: CATSKGDTEAFF; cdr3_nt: TGTGCCACCAGCAAAGGGGACACTGAAGCTTTCTTT
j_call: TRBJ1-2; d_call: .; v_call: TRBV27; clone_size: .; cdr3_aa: CASSLGTGDGYTF; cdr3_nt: TGTGCCAGCAGTTTAGGGACTGGCGATGGCTACACCTTC
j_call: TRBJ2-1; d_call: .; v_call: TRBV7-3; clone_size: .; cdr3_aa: CASSLWSGAGRPHNEQFF; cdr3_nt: TGTGCCAGCAGCTTATGGTCAGGGGCCGGGAGGCCCCACAATGAGCAGTTCTTC
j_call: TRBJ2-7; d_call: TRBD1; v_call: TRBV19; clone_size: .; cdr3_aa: CASTISGTGAYEQYF; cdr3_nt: TGTGCCAGTACGATTTCCGGGACAGGTGCTTACGAGCAGTACTTC
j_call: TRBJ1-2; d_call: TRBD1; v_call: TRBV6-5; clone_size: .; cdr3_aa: CASLTGRGYTF; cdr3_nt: TGTGCCAGTTTGACAGGGCGGGGCTACACCTTC
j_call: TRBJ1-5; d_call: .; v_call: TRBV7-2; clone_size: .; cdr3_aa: CASSPFAGGNQPQHF; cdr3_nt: TGTGCCAGCAGCCCTTTTGCTGGGGGCAATCAGCCCCAGCATTTT
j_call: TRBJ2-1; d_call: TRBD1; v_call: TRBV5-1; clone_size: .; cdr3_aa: CASSLTDRGQGNEQFF; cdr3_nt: TGCGCCAGCAGCTTGACCGACAGGGGACAGGGCAATGAGCAGTTCTTC
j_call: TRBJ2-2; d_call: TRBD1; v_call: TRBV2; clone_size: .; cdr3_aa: CARSRQGDTGELFF; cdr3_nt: TGTGCCAGGAGTAGACAGGGTGACACCGGGGAGCTGTTTTTT
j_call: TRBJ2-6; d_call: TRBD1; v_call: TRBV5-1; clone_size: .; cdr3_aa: CASSPRDRATGANVLTF; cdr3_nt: TGCGCCAGCAGCCCCCGGGACAGGGCAACTGGGGCCAACGTCCTGACTTTC
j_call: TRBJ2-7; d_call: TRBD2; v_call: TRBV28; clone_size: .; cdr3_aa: CASSFRLAGDEQYF; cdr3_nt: TGTGCCAGCAGTTTTCGACTAGCGGGAGACGAGCAGTACTTC
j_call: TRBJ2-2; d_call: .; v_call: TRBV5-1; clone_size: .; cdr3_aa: CASSLAVNPTNTGELFF; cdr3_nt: TGCGCCAGCAGCTTGGCGGTCAACCCAACGAACACCGGGGAGCTGTTTTTT
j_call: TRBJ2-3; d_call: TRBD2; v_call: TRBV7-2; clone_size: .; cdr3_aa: CASSLIPGGSRDTQYF; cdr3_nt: TGTGCCAGCAGCTTAATTCCCGGCGGGAGTAGGGATACGCAGTATTTT
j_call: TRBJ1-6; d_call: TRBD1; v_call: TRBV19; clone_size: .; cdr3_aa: CASRDSLNSPLHF; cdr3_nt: TGTGCCAGTCGGGACAGCCTCAATTCACCCCTCCACTTT
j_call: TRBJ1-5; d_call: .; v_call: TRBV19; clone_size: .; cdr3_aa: CASSIEAIQPQHF; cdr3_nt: TGTGCCAGTAGTATAGAAGCAATTCAGCCCCAGCATTTT
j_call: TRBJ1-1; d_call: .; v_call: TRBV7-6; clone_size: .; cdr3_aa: CASSLGGPGSNTEAFF; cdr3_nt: TGTGCCAGCAGCTTAGGTGGGCCAGGGTCCAACACTGAAGCTTTCTTT
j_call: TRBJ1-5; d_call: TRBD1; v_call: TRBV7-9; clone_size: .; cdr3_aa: CASSQGTGGNQPQHF; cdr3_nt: TGTGCCAGCAGCCAAGGGACAGGGGGCAATCAGCCCCAGCATTTT
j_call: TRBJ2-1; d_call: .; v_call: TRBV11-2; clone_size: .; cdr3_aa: CASSWGRDEQFF; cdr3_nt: TGTGCCAGCAGCTGGGGGCGTGATGAGCAGTTCTTC
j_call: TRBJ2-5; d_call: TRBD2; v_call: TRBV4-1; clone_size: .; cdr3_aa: CASSQVLRRSGSAEETQYF; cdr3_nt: TGCGCCAGCAGCCAAGTCTTGAGGCGAAGCGGGAGCGCAGAAGAGACCCAGTACTTC
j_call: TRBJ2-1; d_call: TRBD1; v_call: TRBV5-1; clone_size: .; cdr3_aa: CASSLPGQGAHDEQFF; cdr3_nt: TGCGCCAGCAGCTTGCCGGGACAGGGGGCGCACGATGAGCAGTTCTTC
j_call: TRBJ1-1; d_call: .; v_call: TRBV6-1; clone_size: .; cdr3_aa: CASSEFDGHPGTEAFF; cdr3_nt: TGTGCCAGCAGTGAATTTGATGGACACCCAGGCACTGAAGCTTTCTTT
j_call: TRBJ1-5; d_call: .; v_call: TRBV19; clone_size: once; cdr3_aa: CASRGHLAGQPQHF; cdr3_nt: TGTGCCAGTAGGGGGCACCTAGCCGGTCAGCCCCAGCATTTT